The TCR beta chain described here comes from a study of shared clonotypes between healthy human individuals. Study in general: Used for every donor were three CD4 naive, three CD4 memory, two CD8 naive and one CD8 memory plate.

The test was conducted at deep level. The authors split each subset's genomic DNA evenly across several immunoSEQ plates. The repertoire was sequenced with immunoSEQ multiplex PCR; TCRdb's copy has only in-frame clones and lacks some. Among 2 million to 2.5 million clones listed, roughly 95% were seen once. In the CD4+ fraction, cells were divided into CD45RA+ naive and CD45RA-negative memory subsets. Sequencing was done on a sample of naive CD4+ T cells sorted from blood. The subset here: CD45RA+ positively selected. The sequence was collected from a man between 18 and 35 years old in good health.

In nucleotides, the CDR3 is TGTGCCAGCTCCCGGGGAACCTACGAGCAGTACTTC. This encodes CASSRGTYEQYF. This chain links TRBV27 with TRBJ2-7; a weak D match, TRBD2 (5 bases). The CDR3 length is 12 residues. Per germline, CDR1 MNHEY and CDR2 SMNVEV (reference sequence). V lost 8 bases, J lost 2 bases, and 10 bases lay in between.